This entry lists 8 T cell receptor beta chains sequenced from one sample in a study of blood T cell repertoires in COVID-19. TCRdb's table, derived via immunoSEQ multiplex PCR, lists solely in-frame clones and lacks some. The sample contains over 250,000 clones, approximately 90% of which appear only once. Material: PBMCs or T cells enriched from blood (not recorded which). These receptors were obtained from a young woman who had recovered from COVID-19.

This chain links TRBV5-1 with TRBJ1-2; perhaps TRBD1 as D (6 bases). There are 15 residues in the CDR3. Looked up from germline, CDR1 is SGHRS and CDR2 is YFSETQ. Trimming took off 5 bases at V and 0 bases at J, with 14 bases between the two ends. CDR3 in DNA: TGCGCCAGCAGTTTGAGGGGGAGCCCTAACTATGGCTACACCTTC. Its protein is CASSLRGSPNYGYTF.

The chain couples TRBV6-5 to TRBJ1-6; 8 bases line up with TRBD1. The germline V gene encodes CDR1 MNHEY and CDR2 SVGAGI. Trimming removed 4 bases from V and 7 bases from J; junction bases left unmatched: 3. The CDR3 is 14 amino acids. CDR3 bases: TGTGCCAGCAGTTGGGACAGGAAGAATTCACCCCTCCACTTT. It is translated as CASSWDRKNSPLHF.

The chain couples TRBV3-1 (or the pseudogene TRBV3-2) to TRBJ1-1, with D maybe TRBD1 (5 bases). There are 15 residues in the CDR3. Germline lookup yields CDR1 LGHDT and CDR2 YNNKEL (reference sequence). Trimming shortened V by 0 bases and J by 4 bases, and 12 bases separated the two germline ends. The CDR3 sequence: CASSQDFGGGTEAFF. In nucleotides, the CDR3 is TGTGCCAGCAGCCAAGATTTCGGGGGGGGCACTGAAGCTTTCTTT.

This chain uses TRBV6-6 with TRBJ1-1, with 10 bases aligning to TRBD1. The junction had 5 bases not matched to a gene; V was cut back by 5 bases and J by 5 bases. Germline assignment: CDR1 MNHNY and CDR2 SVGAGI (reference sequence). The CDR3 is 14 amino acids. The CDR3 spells CASSGTGEWTEAFF. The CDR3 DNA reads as TGTGCCAGCAGTGGGACAGGGGAGTGGACTGAAGCTTTCTTT.

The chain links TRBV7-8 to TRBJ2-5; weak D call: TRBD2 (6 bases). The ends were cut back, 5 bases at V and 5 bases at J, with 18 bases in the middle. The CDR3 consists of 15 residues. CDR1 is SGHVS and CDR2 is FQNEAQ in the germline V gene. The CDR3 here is CASSLRAPAGETQYF. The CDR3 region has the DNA TGTGCCAGCAGCCTCAGGGCCCCGGCGGGGGAGACCCAGTACTTC.

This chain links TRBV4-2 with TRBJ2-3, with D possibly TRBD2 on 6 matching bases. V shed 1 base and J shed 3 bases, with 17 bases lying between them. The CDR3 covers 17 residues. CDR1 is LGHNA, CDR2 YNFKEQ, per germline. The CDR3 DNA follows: TGTGCCAGCAGCCAAGGGTATCGCGGGGTCGGTACAGATACGCAGTATTTT. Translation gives CASSQGYRGVGTDTQYF.

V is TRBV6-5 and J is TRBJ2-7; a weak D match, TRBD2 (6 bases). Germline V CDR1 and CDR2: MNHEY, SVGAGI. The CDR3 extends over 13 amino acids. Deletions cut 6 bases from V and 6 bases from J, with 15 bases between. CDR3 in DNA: TGTGCCAGCAGCGCCCCGGGGGTGGGCGAGCAGTACTTC. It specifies CASSAPGVGEQYF.

The chain's CDR3 is CASSQAIVGRGLSTEAFF. DNA for the CDR3: TGCGCCAGCAGCCAAGCGATCGTCGGCAGGGGGCTGAGCACTGAAGCTTTCTTT. The chain links TRBV4-1 to TRBJ1-1; 8 bases agree with TRBD1. V gave up 1 base and J gave up 4 bases; unmatched junction bases: 14. Per germline, CDR1 MGHRA and CDR2 YSYEKL. The CDR3 has 18 amino acids.